A selection of T cell receptor beta chains follows, all from one sample in a study of blood T cell repertoires in COVID-19. Libraries were prepared by immunoSEQ multiplex PCR; TCRdb keeps only in-frame clonotypes and omits some of them. The sample contains approximately 55,000 clones, around 90% of which appear only once. Sequenced sample: peripheral blood. The receptor set was obtained from a man aged 45 to 65 with active COVID-19. Each CDR3 is given with its conserved first and last residue. The D gene is left open where the match is weak. Only part of the rows carry a size: once, few, many, or a class if the clone is expanded.

>TRBJ2-1|NA|TRBV5-4|16|TRBD2
CASSSRTSGGGGEQFF
TGTGCCAGCAGCAGCCGGACTAGCGGGGGGGGAGGCGAGCAGTTCTTC
>TRBJ2-1|NA|TRBV20-1|17|TRBD2
CSASSILAGTADVEQFF
TGCAGTGCTAGTTCGATCCTAGCGGGTACCGCTGACGTTGAGCAGTTCTTC
>TRBJ2-3|NA|TRBV7-2|15|NA
CASSPGGLTTDTQYF
TGTGCCAGCAGCCCCGGTGGTCTCACGACAGATACGCAGTATTTT
>TRBJ2-2|NA|TRBV7-2|13|NA
CASRGANTGELFF
TGTGCCAGCAGGGGGGCTAACACCGGGGAGCTGTTTTTT
>TRBJ2-6|NA|TRBV3-1/TRBV3-2|16|TRBD2
CASSHGGTSGANVLTF
TGTGCCAGCAGCCACGGGGGGACTTCTGGGGCCAACGTCCTGACTTTC
>TRBJ2-3|NA|TRBV30|13|NA
CAWSVTSTDTQYF
TGTGCCTGGAGTGTAACTAGCACAGATACGCAGTATTTT
>TRBJ2-3|NA|TRBV27|13|TRBD1
CASSRQGQVTQYF
TGTGCCAGCAGTCGACAGGGTCAGGTTACGCAGTATTTT
>TRBJ2-7|NA|TRBV7-2|14|TRBD1
CASSVDRGGYEQYF
TGTGCCAGCAGCGTAGACAGGGGGGGGTACGAGCAGTACTTC
>TRBJ2-5|NA|TRBV18|13|TRBD2
CASSTGRRETQYF
TGTGCCAGCTCAACCGGGAGGAGGGAGACCCAGTACTTC
>TRBJ2-1|NA|TRBV19|14|NA
CASTKDSAYNEQFF
TGTGCCAGTACCAAGGACAGCGCCTACAATGAGCAGTTCTTC
>TRBJ1-4|NA|TRBV15|14|NA
CATRSEQNNEKLFF
TGTGCCACCCGTAGCGAACAAAATAATGAAAAACTGTTTTTT
>TRBJ2-6|NA|TRBV9|13|NA
CASWSSGANVLTF
TGTGCCAGCTGGAGCTCTGGGGCCAACGTCCTGACTTTC
>TRBJ1-5|NA|TRBV5-1|14|NA
CASSFGGSNQPQHF
TGCGCCAGCAGCTTCGGGGGGAGCAATCAGCCCCAGCATTTT
>TRBJ2-5|NA|TRBV4-3|16|TRBD2
CASSHEAGGPEETQYF
TGCGCCAGCAGCCACGAAGCGGGGGGGCCGGAAGAGACCCAGTACTTC
>TRBJ1-1|once|TRBV18|13|NA
CASSPGGPTVAFF
TGTGCCAGCTCACCAGGGGGCCCGACGGTCGCTTTCTTT
>TRBJ2-5|NA|TRBV7-9|14|TRBD1
CASSTRDRQETQYF
TGTGCCAGCAGCACCCGGGACAGACAAGAGACCCAGTACTTC
>TRBJ2-7|NA|TRBV11-2|13|NA
CASSPGPRYEQYF
TGTGCCAGCAGCCCAGGGCCGAGATACGAGCAGTACTTC
>TRBJ1-1|NA|TRBV5-5|14|NA
CASSFREVDTEAFF
TGTGCCAGCAGCTTTAGGGAGGTGGACACTGAAGCTTTCTTT
>TRBJ1-2|NA|TRBV6-5|15|NA
CASSYSIGLTDGYTF
TGTGCCAGCAGTTACTCGATCGGACTGACTGATGGCTACACCTTC
>TRBJ2-7|NA|TRBV6-4|13|NA
CASSRLAGHEQYF
TGTGCCAGCAGTAGGTTGGCAGGGCACGAGCAGTACTTC
>TRBJ2-3|NA|TRBV9|16|TRBD2
CASSVEAGGDTDTQYF
TGTGCCAGCAGCGTAGAAGCGGGGGGGGACACAGATACGCAGTATTTT
>TRBJ1-4|few|TRBV29-1|14|NA
CSADPTGSQEKLFF
TGCAGCGCCGACCCGACAGGCTCGCAAGAAAAACTGTTTTTT
>TRBJ1-2|NA|TRBV5-4|15|NA
CASSSRSTGLYGYTF
TGTGCCAGCAGCTCCCGATCGACAGGTCTCTATGGCTACACCTTC
>TRBJ2-3|few|TRBV6-4|16|NA
CARRPSGQGGTDTQYF
TGTGCCAGAAGGCCCTCTGGTCAGGGTGGGACAGATACGCAGTATTTT
>TRBJ2-7|NA|TRBV6-2/TRBV6-3|11|NA
CASSWGDEQYF
TGTGCCAGCAGTTGGGGGGACGAGCAGTACTTC
>TRBJ2-7|NA|TRBV9|11|NA
CASSAGREQYF
TGTGCCAGCAGCGCGGGGAGGGAGCAGTACTTC
>TRBJ1-5|NA|TRBV2|14|NA
CASSEEEGSQPQHF
TGTGCCAGCAGTGAAGAGGAGGGGAGTCAGCCCCAGCATTTT
>TRBJ1-2|NA|TRBV5-8|13|TRBD1
CASRRTGGHGYTF
TGTGCCAGCAGGCGGACAGGGGGGCATGGCTACACCTTC
>TRBJ1-2|NA|TRBV18|14|NA
CASSPNQGSYGYTF
TGTGCCAGCTCACCGAATCAGGGTTCCTATGGCTACACCTTC
>TRBJ1-1|NA|TRBV2|13|NA
CASSVARNTEAFF
TGTGCCAGCAGTGTTGCCAGGAACACTGAAGCTTTCTTT
>TRBJ2-1|NA|TRBV2|15|NA
CASTTGTRSYNEQFF
TGTGCCAGCACAACCGGGACTCGCTCCTACAATGAGCAGTTCTTC
>TRBJ2-7|NA|TRBV7-6|14|TRBD1
CASSPGQTGPEQYF
TGTGCCAGCAGCCCGGGACAGACAGGGCCCGAGCAGTACTTC
>TRBJ2-3|NA|TRBV5-1|14|NA
CASSQSSGTDTQYF
TGCGCCAGCAGCCAATCCTCGGGCACAGATACGCAGTATTTT
>TRBJ2-7|NA|TRBV6-2/TRBV6-3|15|NA
CASSSGAGNFYEQYF
TGTGCCAGCAGTTCAGGTGCAGGGAACTTCTACGAGCAGTACTTC
>TRBJ2-5|NA|TRBV7-9|16|TRBD2
CASSLRTSGAQETQYF
TGTGCCAGCAGCCTCCGGACTAGCGGGGCCCAAGAGACCCAGTACTTC
>TRBJ1-1|NA|TRBV28|14|NA
CASSLVWQGMSAFF
TGTGCCAGCAGTTTAGTCTGGCAGGGGATGTCAGCTTTCTTT
>TRBJ2-2|NA|TRBV10-3|16|NA
CAVGGPGSENTGELFF
TGTGCCGTCGGGGGACCCGGGAGCGAGAACACCGGGGAGCTGTTTTTT
>TRBJ1-4|NA|TRBV19|15|TRBD1
CASRLGQADNEKLFF
TGTGCCAGTAGGTTGGGACAGGCAGATAATGAAAAACTGTTTTTT
>TRBJ1-6|NA|TRBV6-2/TRBV6-3|15|NA
CASSRGSSYNSPLHF
TGTGCCAGCAGTCGAGGGAGCTCCTATAATTCACCCCTCCACTTT